Each of the 25 T cell receptor beta chains below was sequenced from the same sample in a study of T cells in Graves' hyperthyroidism and ophthalmopathy (dated 2019 in TCRdb). The receptor library was made with multiplex PCR. Data came from an Illumina HiSeq 2000. Amplification of TCR beta CDR3 regions was carried out from RNA transcripts. For the first round of RT-PCR on the TCR CDR3, the HTBI primer set was used together with the Qiagen OneStep RT-PCR kit. TCRdb ran its own pipeline on the public reads, namely fastp trimming at Q25 and MiXCR clone calling, and kept in-frame beta chains. Identical CDR3 proteins give one entry, which carries the most common genes and DNA. Recorded for this sample are some 350,000 distinct CDR3 sequences; about 15% of them occurred a single time. 25% to 35% of the sample rests with the top ten. Source material: blood. The source of these receptors is a woman between 18 and 29 years old with Graves' hyperthyroidism that later progressed to Graves' ophthalmopathy.

In regard to this clonotype: A single base separates this from a much larger clone, so it may be a read error. V is TRBV7-2 and J is TRBJ1-5; D is possibly TRBD1 (5 bases). CDR1 SGHTA and CDR2 FQGNSA come from the germline V gene. CDR3 length equals 15 residues. This CDR3 is CASSSGTAINQPRHF. The DNA of the CDR3 is TGTGCCAGCAGCTCCGGGACGGCGATCAATCAGCCCCGGCATTTT.

The V and J genes are TRBV5-1 and TRBJ2-5; no definite D call. Per the germline V gene, CDR1 is SGHRS and CDR2 is YFSETQ. CDR3 length: 14 amino acids. Trimming shortened V by 6 bases and J by 0 bases, and 12 bases separated the two germline ends. CDR3 nucleotide sequence: TGCGCCAGCACCCTCAGTGGGTACCAAGAGACCCAGTACTTC. It translates to CASTLSGYQETQYF. Together with reference TRBV5-1 and TRBJ2-5, the CDR3 gives the full variable domain: KAGVTQTPRYLIKTRGQQVTLSCSPISGHRSVSWYQQTPGQGLQFLFEYFSETQRNKGNFPGRFSGRQFSNSRSEMNVSTLELGDSALYLCASTLSGYQETQYFGPGTRLLVL.

This clonotype was picked up a small number of times. V is TRBV9 and J is TRBJ2-1; D remains unclear. Germline values: CDR1 SGDLS, CDR2 YYNGEE. Deletions cut 0 bases from V and 4 bases from J, with 14 bases between. The CDR3 is made up of 16 amino acids. Here the CDR3 reads CASSVAATPIYNEQFF. The CDR3 DNA sequence: TGTGCCAGCAGCGTAGCGGCGACACCGATTTACAATGAGCAGTTCTTC.

This clonotype was seen repeatedly, ten times or more. The chain has TRBV28 and TRBJ2-2; 13 bases match TRBD2. The length of the CDR3 is 21 residues. The junction had 18 bases not matched to a gene; V was cut back by 5 bases and J by 3 bases. CDR1 is MDHEN, CDR2 SYDVKM, per germline. The CDR3 reads CASSPIIARTSGRVDTGELFF. The CDR3 DNA follows: TGTGCCAGCAGTCCCATAATAGCCCGGACTAGCGGGAGAGTCGACACCGGGGAGCTGTTTTTT.

This clonotype was detected many times. The gene calls are TRBV6-6 and TRBJ2-7; 9 nucleotides agree with TRBD1. Germline V gene lookup returns CDR1 MNHNY and CDR2 SVGAGI (reference sequence). After removal of 2 bases from V and 6 bases from J, the junction contained 2 bases not matched to a gene. The CDR3 is 13 amino acids. The DNA of the CDR3 is TGTGCCAGCAGTTACGGGACAGGGACCGAGCAGTACTTC. Translation: CASSYGTGTEQYF.

This clonotype was observed many times. This chain uses TRBV6-2 or TRBV6-3 with TRBJ2-7; 14 nucleotides align to TRBD2. The J segment lost 5 bases and the V segment lost 2 bases, leaving 2 bases of the junction unmatched. The CDR3 is 15 amino acids. Per the germline V gene, CDR1 is MNHEY and CDR2 is SVGEGT. This chain's CDR3 is CASSYGTSGSHEQYF. The CDR3 DNA sequence: TGTGCCAGCAGTTACGGGACTAGCGGGAGCCACGAGCAGTACTTC.

This clonotype was recorded at least ten times. The genes are TRBV27 and TRBJ2-7, with 7 bases fitting TRBD1. CDR1 and CDR2 from the germline V gene are MNHEY and SMNVEV (reference sequence). With V trimmed by 3 bases and J by 3 bases, 5 bases remained unmatched. The CDR3 has 14 amino acids. The CDR3 DNA is TGTGCCAGCAGTTTGGCTGGGACAGACTACGAGCAGTACTTC. Amino acid sequence: CASSLAGTDYEQYF.

This clonotype was recorded many times. V and J are TRBV3-1 and TRBJ2-7; 15 nucleotides align to TRBD2. The V and J ends lost 0 bases and 9 bases, in that order; junction bases with no gene match: 3. CDR1 and CDR2 (germline): LGHDT, YNNKEL (reference sequence). There are 15 residues in the CDR3. As DNA, the CDR3 is TGTGCCAGCAGCCAAGATAGGGGACTAGCGGGAGGGCAGTACTTC. Its protein is CASSQDRGLAGGQYF.

This clonotype turned up a few times. This rearrangement joins TRBV5-4 to TRBJ2-1, with no clear D. Germline CDR1 and CDR2: SGHNT and YYREEE (reference sequence). Trimming cost V 2 bases and J 8 bases, with 5 bases left between them. The CDR3 totals 11 residues. The CDR3 coding sequence is TGTGCCAGCAGCTTTACCCATGAGCAGTTCTTC. The encoded protein is CASSFTHEQFF. Looking up the rest from reference TRBV5-4 and TRBJ2-1 gives the full variable domain: ETGVTQSPTHLIKTRGQQVTLRCSSQSGHNTVSWYQQALGQGPQFIFQYYREEENGRGNFPPRFSGLQFPNYSSELNVNALELDDSALYLCASSFTHEQFFGPGTRLTVL.

This clonotype came up many times. The chain links TRBV2 to TRBJ2-7, with TRBD2 matching 9 bases. V was pared by 2 bases and J by 3 bases, with 2 bases of the junction left unmatched. Germline CDR1 SNHLY, CDR2 FYNNEI. The length of the CDR3 is 14 residues. This chain's CDR3 is CASSESGRFYEQYF. The CDR3 nucleotides are TGTGCCAGCAGTGAAAGCGGGAGGTTCTACGAGCAGTACTTC.

This clonotype was detected many times. The rearrangement links TRBV5-1 to TRBJ2-1; D gene unclear. The CDR3 is 12 residues long. Trimming took 5 bases from V and 5 from J, leaving 8 bases between them. The germline V gene encodes CDR1 SGHRS and CDR2 YFSETQ. CDR3 bases: TGCGCCAGCAGTAGTTTAGACAATGAGCAGTTCTTC. This codes for CASSSLDNEQFF.

The chain has TRBV6-6 and TRBJ2-5, with 7 bases lining up with TRBD2. CDR1 and CDR2 from the germline V gene are MNHNY and SVGAGI (reference sequence). The CDR3 totals 16 residues. Trimming took 0 bases from V and 4 from J; bases not matched to a gene: 8. The CDR3 loop reads CASSYSFTGEGETQYF. CDR3 DNA sequence: TGTGCCAGCAGTTACTCTTTTACGGGGGAGGGAGAGACCCAGTACTTC.

The V gene is TRBV20-1, the J gene TRBJ1-2; 8 positions agree with TRBD1. V trimming: 6 bases; J trimming: 12 bases; junction bases outside the gene matches: 24. CDR1 is DFQATT, CDR2 SNEGSKA, per germline (reference sequence). The CDR3 spans 16 residues. The CDR3 DNA reads as TGCAGTGCCAAGTCTTATCAGGGGGCCCGGCCGGCTCTTAACACCTTC. Translating gives CSAKSYQGARPALNTF.

This clonotype was picked up many times. The J gene is TRBJ2-2, the V gene TRBV20-1; D possibly corresponds to TRBD2 (6 bases). CDR3 length equals 15 residues. V was cut by 6 bases and J by 0 bases, with 14 bases left in between. The germline V gene encodes CDR1 DFQATT and CDR2 SNEGSKA (reference sequence). DNA for the CDR3: TGCAGTGCGCGGAACCGGAGGGCGAACACCGGGGAGCTGTTTTTT. Its protein product is CSARNRRANTGELFF.

This clonotype has more than one count but fewer than ten. The chain employs TRBV5-1 and TRBJ2-1, with 8 bases aligning to TRBD1. From germline, CDR1 is SGHRS and CDR2 YFSETQ. With V trimmed by 6 bases and J by 4 bases, 12 bases remained unmatched. The CDR3 is 16 amino acids. The CDR3 loop reads CASKIVGTGTYNEQFF. The DNA of the CDR3 is TGCGCCAGCAAAATAGTGGGGACAGGTACTTACAATGAGCAGTTCTTC.

In its sample, this clonotype was seen many times. This chain connects TRBV3-1 to TRBJ1-2; possible D gene TRBD1, 6 bases. Trimming pared 1 base from V and 4 bases from J, leaving 16 bases between. Germline V lookup: CDR1 LGHDT, CDR2 YNNKEL (reference sequence). This CDR3 region has 16 residues. CDR3 nucleotides: TGTGCCAGCAGCCAAGTTCGGGCAGGGGCTTTCTATGGCTACACCTTC. It encodes CASSQVRAGAFYGYTF.

V is TRBV28 and J is TRBJ1-2; D perhaps matches TRBD1 (6 bases). CDR1 and CDR2 (germline): MDHEN, SYDVKM. Trimming took 6 bases from V and 8 from J, leaving 28 bases between them. The CDR3 length is 17 residues. The CDR3 loop reads CASSFGGGGLPPTGYTF. CDR3 DNA: TGTGCCAGCAGCTTTGGGGGCGGGGGGCTCCCTCCGACCGGCTACACCTTC.

This clonotype was counted a few times. The chain combines TRBV12-3 or TRBV12-4 with TRBJ1-2; 8 nucleotides match TRBD1. This CDR3 contains 14 residues. After removal of 7 bases from V and 4 bases from J, the junction contained 8 bases not matched to a gene. The CDR3 nucleotides are TGTGCCAGCATTGCCAGGGGGCACGGCTATGGCTACACCTTC. Encoded protein: CASIARGHGYGYTF.

For this clonotype: A far more abundant clone sits one base away, making this likely a read error. The chain is built from TRBV11-2 and TRBJ2-5, with D possibly matching TRBD2 (5 bases). The V gene's germline CDR1 is SGHAT and CDR2 FQNNGV. The CDR3 extends over 12 amino acids. The CDR3, as DNA: TGTGCCAGCAGCTTAGCCGGGGAGACCCGGTACTTC. Its translation: CASSLAGETRYF.

The V gene is TRBV6-5, the J gene TRBJ1-4, with a possible D match to TRBD1 (5 bases). The CDR3 length is 18 residues. The germline V gene encodes CDR1 MNHEY and CDR2 SVGAGI. The V and J ends lost 2 bases and 7 bases respectively, with 23 bases between them. CDR3: CASSYAPDTQLGSEKLFF. CDR3 nucleotide sequence: TGTGCCAGCAGTTACGCTCCGGACACCCAGCTCGGGAGTGAAAAACTGTTTTTT.

This clonotype was observed a handful of times. The V gene is TRBV20-1, the J gene TRBJ2-7; TRBD2 matches 11 bases. Germline values: CDR1 DFQATT, CDR2 SNEGSKA (reference sequence). Trimming cost V 2 bases and J 5 bases; bases outside gene matches: 8. The CDR3 has 15 residues. The CDR3 loop reads CSARHLAGGPDEQYF. The CDR3, as DNA: TGCAGTGCTAGACACTTAGCGGGAGGGCCGGACGAGCAGTACTTC.

There are a few counts of this clonotype. J is TRBJ2-7 and V is TRBV6-2 or TRBV6-3; maybe TRBD2 (6 bases). Germline V lookup: CDR1 MNHEY, CDR2 SVGEGT. Trimming stripped 5 bases from V and 4 bases from J, with 15 bases between. This CDR3 has 14 amino acids. The CDR3 protein is CASSTQRRGYEQYF. As DNA, the CDR3 is TGTGCCAGCAGTACCCAGCGTCGGGGGTACGAGCAGTACTTC.

This clonotype was observed many times. V gene TRBV9 combines with J gene TRBJ2-5; D not certain. This CDR3 comprises 14 residues. V was clipped by 2 bases and J by 2 bases, with 10 bases between them. The germline V gene encodes CDR1 SGDLS and CDR2 YYNGEE. CDR3 nucleotide sequence: TGTGCCAGCAGCGTTAGTCCGTATCAAGAGACCCAGTACTTC. It is translated as CASSVSPYQETQYF.

The chain carries TRBV2 and TRBJ1-2; 10 positions match TRBD1. V lost 6 bases and J lost 8; bases outside the gene matches: 6. The CDR3 runs 13 residues. Germline lookup yields CDR1 SNHLY and CDR2 FYNNEI. The CDR3 sequence: CASRPRQGAGYTF. CDR3 nucleotide sequence: TGTGCCAGCAGGCCGAGACAGGGGGCGGGCTACACCTTC.

Of note for this clonotype: With a much larger clone just one base away, this may be a read error. The V call is TRBV3-1, the J call TRBJ1-5; tentative D call: TRBD1 (6 bases). Germline lookup yields CDR1 LGHDT and CDR2 YNNKEL (reference sequence). The CDR3 has 15 residues. CDR3 sequence: CASSQGTALNRPQHF. As DNA, the CDR3 is TGTGCCAGCAGCCAAGGGACAGCGCTTAATCGGCCCCAGCATTTT.